This T cell receptor beta chain was sequenced during a study of early T cells in non-severe SARS-CoV-2 infection. Study-wide context: Sequencing targeted bulk RNA from unsorted whole blood, leaving chains unpaired. Findings and limits, study-wide: Matching with VDJdb favored anti-spike CD8 responses (missing private and CD4 specificities).

Researchers tagged individual cDNA molecules with unique molecular identifiers. TCRdb fed the 5' RACE reads into MiXCR, producing one record per CDR3 protein. The data contain some 67,000 distinct CDR3 sequences, 10% of them singletons. In this sample, this clonotype turned up many times. The antigen is unknown. This CDR3 is built from 15 residues. The V gene lost 3 bases and the J gene lost 2 bases, with 13 bases spanning the gap. Germline V gene data show CDR1 as KGHSH and CDR2 as LQKENI. The sample here was whole blood, taken at baseline. The receptor comes from an adult who was a healthcare worker with PCR-confirmed SARS-CoV-2 infection or an uninfected control (not recorded which). The rearrangement uses TRBV18 and TRBJ1-2; D may be TRBD1 (5 bases). CDR3 residues: CASSPVNRINYGYTF. The CDR3 nucleotides are TGTGCCAGCTCACCTGTGAACAGGATCAACTATGGCTACACCTTC.